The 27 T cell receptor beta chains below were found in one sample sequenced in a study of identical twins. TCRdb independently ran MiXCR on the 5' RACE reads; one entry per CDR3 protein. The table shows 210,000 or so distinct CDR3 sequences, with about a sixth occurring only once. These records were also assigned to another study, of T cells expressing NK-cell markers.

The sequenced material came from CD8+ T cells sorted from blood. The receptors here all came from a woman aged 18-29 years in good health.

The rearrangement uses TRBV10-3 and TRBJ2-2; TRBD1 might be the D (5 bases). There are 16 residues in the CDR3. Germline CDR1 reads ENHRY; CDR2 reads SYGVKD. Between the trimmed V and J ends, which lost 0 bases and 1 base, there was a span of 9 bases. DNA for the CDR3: TGTGCCATCAGTGAGTCGCAGACAGAGAACACCGGGGAGCTGTTTTTT. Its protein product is CAISESQTENTGELFF.

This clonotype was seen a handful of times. The CDR3 nucleotides are TGTGCCAGCAGTTCGACGGAAGACCCAAACAAAATTCAGTACTTC. Protein product: CASSSTEDPNKIQYF. V is TRBV9 and J is TRBJ2-4; D is unresolved. CDR1 SGDLS and CDR2 YYNGEE come from the germline V gene. The CDR3 is 15 amino acids. Trimming cost V 5 bases and J 10 bases, with 22 bases left between them.

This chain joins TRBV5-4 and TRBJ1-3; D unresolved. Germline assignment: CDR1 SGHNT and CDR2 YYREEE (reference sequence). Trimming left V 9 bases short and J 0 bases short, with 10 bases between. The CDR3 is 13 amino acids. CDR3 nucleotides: TGTGCCATCGGACGGTCCTCTGGAAACACCATATATTTT. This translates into CAIGRSSGNTIYF. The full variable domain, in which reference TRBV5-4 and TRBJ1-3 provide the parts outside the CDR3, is ETGVTQSPTHLIKTRGQQVTLRCSSQSGHNTVSWYQQALGQGPQFIFQYYREEENGRGNFPPRFSGLQFPNYSSELNVNALELDDSALYLCAIGRSSGNTIYFGEGSWLTVV.

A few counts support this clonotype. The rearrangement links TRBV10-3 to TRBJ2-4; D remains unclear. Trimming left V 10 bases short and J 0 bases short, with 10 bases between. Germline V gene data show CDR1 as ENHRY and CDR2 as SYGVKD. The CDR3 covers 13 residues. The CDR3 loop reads CASEDLAKNIQYF. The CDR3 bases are TGTGCCAGCGAGGATTTAGCCAAAAACATTCAGTACTTC.

DNA of the CDR3: TGTGCCTGGAGTGTAATGAATGAGCAGTTCTTC. Translation gives CAWSVMNEQFF. The rearrangement joins TRBV30 to TRBJ2-1; the D is unclear. This CDR3 is 11 amino acids long. CDR1 GTSNPN and CDR2 SVGIG come from the germline V gene (reference sequence). V lost 0 bases and J 7 bases, leaving 4 bases between the germline ends.

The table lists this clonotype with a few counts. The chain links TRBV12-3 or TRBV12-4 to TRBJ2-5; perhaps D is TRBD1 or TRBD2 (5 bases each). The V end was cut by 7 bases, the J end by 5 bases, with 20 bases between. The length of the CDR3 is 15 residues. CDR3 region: CASKESTGRKETQYF. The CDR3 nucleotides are TGTGCCAGCAAAGAGAGCACGGGGCGTAAGGAGACCCAGTACTTC.

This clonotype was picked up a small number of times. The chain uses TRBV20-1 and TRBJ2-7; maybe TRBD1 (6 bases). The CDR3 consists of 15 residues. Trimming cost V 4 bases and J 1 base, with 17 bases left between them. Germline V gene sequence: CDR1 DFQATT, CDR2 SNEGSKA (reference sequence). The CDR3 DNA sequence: TGCAGTGCTAACGGAGGACAGCGCCTTTCCTACGAGCAGTACTTC. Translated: CSANGGQRLSYEQYF.

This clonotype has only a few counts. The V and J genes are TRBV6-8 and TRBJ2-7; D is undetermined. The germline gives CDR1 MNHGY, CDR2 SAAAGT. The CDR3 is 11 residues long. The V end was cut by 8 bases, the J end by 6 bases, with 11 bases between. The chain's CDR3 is CASWPTFEQYF. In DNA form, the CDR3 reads TGTGCCAGCTGGCCCACGTTCGAGCAGTACTTC.

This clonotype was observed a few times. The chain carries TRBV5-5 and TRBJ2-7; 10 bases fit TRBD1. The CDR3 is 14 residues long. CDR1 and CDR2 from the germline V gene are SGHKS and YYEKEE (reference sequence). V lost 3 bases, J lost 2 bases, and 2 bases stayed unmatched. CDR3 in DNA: TGTGCCAGCAGCTGGACAGGGGGTACCTACGAGCAGTACTTC. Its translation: CASSWTGGTYEQYF. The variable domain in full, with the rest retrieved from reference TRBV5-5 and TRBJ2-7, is DAGVTQSPTHLIKTRGQQVTLRCSPISGHKSVSWYQQVLGQGPQFIFQYYEKEERGRGNFPDRFSARQFPNYSSELNVNALLLGDSALYLCASSWTGGTYEQYFGPGTRLTVT.

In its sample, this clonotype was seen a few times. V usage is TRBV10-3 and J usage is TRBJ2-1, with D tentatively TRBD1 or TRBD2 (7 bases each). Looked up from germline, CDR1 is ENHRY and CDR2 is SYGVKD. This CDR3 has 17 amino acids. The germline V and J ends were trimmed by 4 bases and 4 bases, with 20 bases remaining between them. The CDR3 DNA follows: TGTGCCATCAGTGCATTGGGGGAGGGGGCCATATACAATGAGCAGTTCTTC. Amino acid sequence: CAISALGEGAIYNEQFF.

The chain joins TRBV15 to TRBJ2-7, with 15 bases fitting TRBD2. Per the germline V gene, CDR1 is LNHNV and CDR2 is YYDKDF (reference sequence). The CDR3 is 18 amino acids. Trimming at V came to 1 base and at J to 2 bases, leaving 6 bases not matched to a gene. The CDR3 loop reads CATSRGGLAGGPPYEQYF. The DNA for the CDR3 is TGTGCCACCAGCAGAGGGGGACTAGCGGGAGGTCCGCCCTACGAGCAGTACTTC.

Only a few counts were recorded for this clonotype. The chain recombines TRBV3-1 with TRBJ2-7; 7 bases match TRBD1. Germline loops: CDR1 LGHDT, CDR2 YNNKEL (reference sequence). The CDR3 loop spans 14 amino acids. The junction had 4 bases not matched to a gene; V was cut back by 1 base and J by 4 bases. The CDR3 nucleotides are TGTGCCAGCAGCCAAGGGACAGGCCTATACGAGCAGTACTTC. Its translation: CASSQGTGLYEQYF.

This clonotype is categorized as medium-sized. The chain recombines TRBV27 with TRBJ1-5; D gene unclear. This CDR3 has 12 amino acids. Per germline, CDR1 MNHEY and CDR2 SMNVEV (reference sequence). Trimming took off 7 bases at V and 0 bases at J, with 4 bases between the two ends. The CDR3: CASKASNQPQHF. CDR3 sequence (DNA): TGTGCCAGCAAGGCTAGCAATCAGCCCCAGCATTTT.

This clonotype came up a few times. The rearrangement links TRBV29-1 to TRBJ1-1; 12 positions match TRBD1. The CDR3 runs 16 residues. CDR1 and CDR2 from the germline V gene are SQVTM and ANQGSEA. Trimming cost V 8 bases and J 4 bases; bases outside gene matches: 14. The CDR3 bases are TGCAGCCTACGGGAAAGGGACAGGGGGCTTGGCACTGAAGCTTTCTTT. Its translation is CSLRERDRGLGTEAFF.

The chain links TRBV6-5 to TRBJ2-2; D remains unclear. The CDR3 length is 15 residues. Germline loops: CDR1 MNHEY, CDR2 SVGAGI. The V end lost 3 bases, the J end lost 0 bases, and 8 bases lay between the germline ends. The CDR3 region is CASSYVTANTGELFF. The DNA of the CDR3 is TGTGCCAGCAGTTATGTCACGGCGAACACCGGGGAGCTGTTTTTT.

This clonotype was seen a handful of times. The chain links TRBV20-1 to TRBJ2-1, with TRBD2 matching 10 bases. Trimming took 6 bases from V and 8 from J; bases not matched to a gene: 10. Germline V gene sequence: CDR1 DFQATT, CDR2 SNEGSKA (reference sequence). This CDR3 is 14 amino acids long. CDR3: CSAQAGGSEDEQFF. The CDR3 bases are TGCAGTGCACAAGCGGGAGGGTCGGAGGATGAGCAGTTCTTC.

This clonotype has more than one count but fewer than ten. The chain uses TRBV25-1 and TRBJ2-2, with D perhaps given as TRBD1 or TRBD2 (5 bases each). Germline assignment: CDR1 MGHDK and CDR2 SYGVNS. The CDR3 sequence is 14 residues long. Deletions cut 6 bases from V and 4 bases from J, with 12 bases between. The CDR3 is CASSPGAGTGELFF. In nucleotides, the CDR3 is TGTGCCAGCAGCCCCGGGGCGGGCACCGGGGAGCTGTTTTTT.

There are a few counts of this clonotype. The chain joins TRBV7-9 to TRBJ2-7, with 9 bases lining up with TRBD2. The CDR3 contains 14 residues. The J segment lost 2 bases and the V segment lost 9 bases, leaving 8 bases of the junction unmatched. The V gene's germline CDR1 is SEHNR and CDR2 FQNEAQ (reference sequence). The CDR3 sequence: CASEGTSSPYEQYF. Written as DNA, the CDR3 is TGTGCCAGTGAAGGGACTAGCTCCCCCTACGAGCAGTACTTC.

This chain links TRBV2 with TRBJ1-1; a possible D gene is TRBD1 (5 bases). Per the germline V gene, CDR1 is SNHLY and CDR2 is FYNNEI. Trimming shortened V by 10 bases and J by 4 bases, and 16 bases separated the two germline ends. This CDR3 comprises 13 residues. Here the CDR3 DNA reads TGTGCCACGAAAGGGAGGGGTGGCACTGAAGCTTTCTTT. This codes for CATKGRGGTEAFF. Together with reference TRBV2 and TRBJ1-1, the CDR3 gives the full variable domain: EPEVTQTPSHQVTQMGQEVILRCVPISNHLYFYWYRQILGQKVEFLVSFYNNEISEKSEIFDDQFSVERPDGSNFTLKIRSTKLEDSAMYFCATKGRGGTEAFFGQGTRLTVV.

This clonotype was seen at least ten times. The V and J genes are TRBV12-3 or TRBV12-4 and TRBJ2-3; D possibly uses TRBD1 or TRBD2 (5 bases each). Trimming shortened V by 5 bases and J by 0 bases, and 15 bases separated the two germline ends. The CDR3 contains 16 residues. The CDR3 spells CASSPGTILSTDTQYF. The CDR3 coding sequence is TGTGCCAGCAGTCCCGGGACCATCCTTAGCACAGATACGCAGTATTTT.

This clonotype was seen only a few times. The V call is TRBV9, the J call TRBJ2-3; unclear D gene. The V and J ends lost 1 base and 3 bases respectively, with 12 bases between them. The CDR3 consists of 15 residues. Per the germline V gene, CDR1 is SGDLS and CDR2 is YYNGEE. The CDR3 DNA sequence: TGTGCCAGCAGCGTATTCACCTTGGGTACAGATACGCAGTATTTT. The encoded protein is CASSVFTLGTDTQYF. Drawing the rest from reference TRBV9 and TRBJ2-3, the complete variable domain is DSGVTQTPKHLITATGQRVTLRCSPRSGDLSVYWYQQSLDQGLQFLIQYYNGEERAKGNILERFSAQQFPDLHSELNLSSLELGDSALYFCASSVFTLGTDTQYFGPGTRLTVL.

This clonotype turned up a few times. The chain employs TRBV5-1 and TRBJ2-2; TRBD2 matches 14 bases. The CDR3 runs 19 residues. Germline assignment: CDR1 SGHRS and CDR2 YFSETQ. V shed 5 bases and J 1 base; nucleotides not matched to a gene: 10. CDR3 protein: CASSPFSGTSGGNTGELFF. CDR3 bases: TGCGCCAGCAGTCCATTCTCCGGGACTAGCGGGGGGAACACCGGGGAGCTGTTTTTT.

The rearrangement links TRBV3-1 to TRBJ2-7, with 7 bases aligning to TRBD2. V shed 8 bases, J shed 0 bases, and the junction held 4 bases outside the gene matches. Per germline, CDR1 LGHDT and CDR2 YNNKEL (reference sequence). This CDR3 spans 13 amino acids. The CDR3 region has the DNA TGTGCCAGCGGGACTACAGTCTCCTACGAGCAGTACTTC. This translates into CASGTTVSYEQYF.

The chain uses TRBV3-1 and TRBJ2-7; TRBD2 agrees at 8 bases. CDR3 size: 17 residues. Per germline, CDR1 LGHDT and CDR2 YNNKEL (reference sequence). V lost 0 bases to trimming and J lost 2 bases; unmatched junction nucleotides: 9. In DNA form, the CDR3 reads TGTGCCAGCAGCCAAGATTGGGGAGCGGGAGTACCCTACGAGCAGTACTTC. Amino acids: CASSQDWGAGVPYEQYF.

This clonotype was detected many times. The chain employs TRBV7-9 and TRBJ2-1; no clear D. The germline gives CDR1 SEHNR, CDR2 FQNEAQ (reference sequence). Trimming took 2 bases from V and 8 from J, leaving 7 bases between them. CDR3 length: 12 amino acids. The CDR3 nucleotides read TGTGCCAGCAGCTTAAGCCCCCATGAGCAGTTCTTC. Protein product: CASSLSPHEQFF.

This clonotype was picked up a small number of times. DNA of the CDR3: TGTGCCAGCAGCGGGGGGGTGAGTACTCTCGATGAGCAGTTCTTC. This translates into CASSGGVSTLDEQFF. The chain employs TRBV5-6 and TRBJ2-1; 7 bases map to TRBD2. Germline CDR1 is SGHDT and CDR2 is YYEEEE. The CDR3 consists of 15 residues. Trimming took 4 bases from V and 8 from J; bases not matched to a gene: 12.

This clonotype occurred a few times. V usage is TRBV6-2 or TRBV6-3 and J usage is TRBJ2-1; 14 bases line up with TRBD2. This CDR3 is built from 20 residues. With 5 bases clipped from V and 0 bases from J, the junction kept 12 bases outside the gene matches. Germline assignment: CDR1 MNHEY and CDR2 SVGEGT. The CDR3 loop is CASSPVSGTSGGSSYNEQFF. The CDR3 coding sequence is TGTGCCAGCAGTCCGGTTTCCGGGACTAGCGGGGGTAGCTCCTACAATGAGCAGTTCTTC.